A single sample is the source of the 14 T cell receptor beta chains below, sequenced in a study of metastatic and nonmetastatic thyroid tumors. Patients had received no treatment of any kind before thyroid surgery. TCRdb called clones again from the PCR reads with MiXCR. This table holds over 25,000 clones, 4% to 5% found once. The sequenced sample was blood. The receptors were gathered from a female donor with papillary thyroid cancer or a benign thyroid nodule (not recorded which). Some clones in this sample may be carry-over from other donors' samples.

The table lists this clone with many counts. J is TRBJ1-4 and V is TRBV7-6; weak D call: TRBD1 (5 bases). Trimming took off 4 bases at V and 8 bases at J, with 20 bases between the two ends. Germline V gene data show CDR1 as SGHVS and CDR2 as FNYEAQ. The CDR3 loop spans 16 amino acids. The DNA for the CDR3 is TGTGCCAGCAGCTCTATTATTATGGGTAGGGGCGAAAAACTGTTTTTT. It yields the protein CASSSIIMGRGEKLFF.

At least ten counts were recorded for this clone. The genes are TRBV3-1 and TRBJ1-5; the D is unclear. Germline V gives CDR1 LGHDT, CDR2 YNNKEL (reference sequence). The ends were cut back, 0 bases at V and 11 bases at J, with 11 bases in the middle. The CDR3 is 13 amino acids. Here the CDR3 DNA reads TGTGCCAGCAGCCAAGATCAGAAGGGAGCCCAGCATTTT. Translating gives CASSQDQKGAQHF. Based on the CDR3 plus reference TRBV3-1 and TRBJ1-5, the full variable domain is DTAVSQTPKYLVTQMGNDKSIKCEQNLGHDTMYWYKQDSKKFLKIMFSYNNKELIINETVPNRFSPKSPDKAHLNLHINSLELGDSAVYFCASSQDQKGAQHFGDGTRLSIL.

There are a few counts of this clone. A junction end diverges from the germline sequence, so it may reflect a read error. The V gene is TRBV6-2 or TRBV6-3, the J gene TRBJ1-3; D call uncertain. Germline CDR1 and CDR2: MNHEY and SVGEGT. This CDR3 region has 16 residues. The CDR3 nucleotides are TGTGCCAGCATTTACGAGGCCCTGACCTCTGGAAACACCATGTATTTT. Amino acid sequence: CASIYEALTSGNTMYF.

This clone was counted at least ten times. This sequence joins TRBV30 and TRBJ1-1, with D perhaps TRBD1 (5 bases). Germline V gene lookup returns CDR1 GTSNPN and CDR2 SVGIG (reference sequence). The V end was cut by 3 bases, the J end by 5 bases, with 16 bases between. This CDR3 is built from 14 residues. The CDR3 DNA reads TGTGCCTGGAGCAGAGGGCAGGGTAGGACTGAAGCTTTCTTT. Translation: CAWSRGQGRTEAFF.

This clone has ten or more counts. This sequence joins TRBV18 and TRBJ2-1; maybe TRBD2 (7 bases). Trimming removed 3 bases from V and 7 bases from J, with 16 bases in between. The CDR3 extends over 15 amino acids. Germline V gene lookup returns CDR1 KGHSH and CDR2 LQKENI. DNA of the CDR3: TGTGCCAGCTCACCCAGGGGACTAATGAGAAATGAGCAGTTCTTC. This gives the protein CASSPRGLMRNEQFF.

This clone has a handful of counts. This clone may be a read error of a much larger clone one base away. The chain carries TRBV20-1 and TRBJ2-3; no clear D. The CDR3 has 12 amino acids. Trimming pared 5 bases from V and 5 bases from J, leaving 11 bases between. Germline V gene lookup returns CDR1 DFQATT and CDR2 SNEGSKA (reference sequence). The CDR3 bases are TGCAGTGCTTTGGATCATAGAGATACGCAGTATTTT. This translates into CSALDHRDTQYF.

This clone ranks as medium-sized. This sequence joins TRBV27 and TRBJ2-7, with 8 positions matching TRBD1. V shed 5 bases, J shed 3 bases, and the junction held 9 bases outside the gene matches. Germline loops: CDR1 MNHEY, CDR2 SMNVEV (reference sequence). The CDR3 covers 15 residues. Here the CDR3 DNA reads TGTGCCAGCAGTCTCGGACAGGGTAGGGGCTACGAGCAGTACTTC. As protein: CASSLGQGRGYEQYF.

This clone was detected only a few times. The rearrangement uses TRBV2 and TRBJ1-1, with D perhaps matching TRBD1 (5 bases). Germline V lookup: CDR1 SNHLY, CDR2 FYNNEI. V was pared by 4 bases and J by 7 bases, with 16 bases between. This CDR3 spans 14 amino acids. The CDR3 region has the DNA TGTGCCAGCAGTGTTTGGGGGGACGTTGGTGAAGCTTTCTTT. Translating it yields CASSVWGDVGEAFF.

This clone has at least ten counts. The chain has TRBV3-1 and TRBJ1-3; D gene ambiguous. There are 13 residues in the CDR3. Trimming stripped 8 bases from V and 3 bases from J, with 11 bases between. Per germline, CDR1 LGHDT and CDR2 YNNKEL (reference sequence). The chain's CDR3 is CASRILFGNTIYF. The CDR3 bases are TGTGCCAGCCGCATCCTCTTTGGAAACACCATATATTTT.

The sample holds many counts of this clone. V usage is TRBV20-1 and J usage is TRBJ2-5, with 9 bases fitting TRBD2. Germline CDR1 DFQATT, CDR2 SNEGSKA (reference sequence). There are 16 residues in the CDR3. V trimming: 2 bases; J trimming: 4 bases; junction bases outside the gene matches: 11. The CDR3 coding sequence is TGCAGTGCTAGACGCGGGAGGGCCAACATAGGAGAGACCCAGTACTTC. Translation gives CSARRGRANIGETQYF.

This clone came up many times. V gene TRBV2 combines with J gene TRBJ1-3; no firm D call. CDR1 SNHLY and CDR2 FYNNEI come from the germline V gene. This CDR3 is built from 14 residues. V lost 8 bases and J lost 1, with 12 bases in between. The CDR3 loop is CASVGSASGNTIYF. The CDR3, as DNA: TGTGCCAGCGTAGGGTCGGCATCTGGAAACACCATATATTTT.

The V call is TRBV12-3 or TRBV12-4, the J call TRBJ1-1, with D maybe TRBD1 (6 bases). The CDR3 length is 12 residues. Between the trimmed V and J ends, which lost 5 bases and 4 bases, there was a span of 8 bases. The CDR3 coding sequence is TGTGCCAGCAGTACAGGGATCACTGAAGCTTTCTTT. Its protein is CASSTGITEAFF.

V is TRBV11-3 and J is TRBJ2-2; D call uncertain. CDR3 length: 14 amino acids. Trimming left V 5 bases short and J 1 base short, with 8 bases between. Per the germline V gene, CDR1 is SGHNT and CDR2 is YENEEA. CDR3 nucleotide sequence: TGTGCCAGCAGCCGGTCAGGGAACACCGGGGAGCTGTTTTTT. Translated: CASSRSGNTGELFF.

Of note for this clone: The junction shows a germline mismatch at one end, possibly a read error. Other nucleotide sequences from this sample produce the same CDR3. The V gene is TRBV5-1, the J gene TRBJ1-3; D may be TRBD1 (6 bases). Per the germline V gene, CDR1 is SGHRS and CDR2 is YFSETQ. The CDR3 has 15 residues. The CDR3 bases are TGCGCCAGTAGCTATACGACAGGTTCTGGAAACACCATATATTTT. Translating it yields CASSYTTGSGNTIYF. The full variable domain, rest sourced from reference TRBV5-1 and TRBJ1-3, is KAGVTQTPRYLIKTRGQQVTLSCSPISGHRSVSWYQQTPGQGLQFLFEYFSETQRNKGNFPGRFSGRQFSNSRSEMNVSTLELGDSALYLCASSYTTGSGNTIYFGEGSWLTVV.